This TCR beta chain was recovered during a study of CD8 T cells in ankylosing spondylitis. Losses at the gene ends were 1 base for V and 0 bases for J; bases not matched to a gene: 3. In germline, CDR1 is SGHVS, CDR2 FNYEAQ. The CDR3 spans 16 residues. Study results and caveats: Ankylosing spondylitis blood seemed to carry a telltale TCR beta motif made of under 10 highly homologous variants. CD8+ by phenotype, disease-linked clones were relatively rare in peripheral blood.

Molecular-barcoded quantitative 5'-RACE produced these TCR beta libraries. TCRdb independently ran MiXCR on the 5' RACE reads; one entry per CDR3 protein. This sample yields about 36,000 distinct CDR3 sequences, of which around 15% are seen a single time; 32% belongs to the top ten. The table lists this clonotype with many counts. Its antigen is not known. The sequence derives from a male donor with ankylosing spondylitis. The specimen sequenced was synovial fluid, either unsorted or a sorted T cell fraction (not recorded which). The V gene is TRBV7-6, the J gene TRBJ2-3; 8 nucleotides agree with TRBD2. CDR3 nucleotide sequence: TGTGCCAGCAGCTTAGAGGCTAGCGGGAGCACAGATACGCAGTATTTT. This codes for CASSLEASGSTDTQYF.